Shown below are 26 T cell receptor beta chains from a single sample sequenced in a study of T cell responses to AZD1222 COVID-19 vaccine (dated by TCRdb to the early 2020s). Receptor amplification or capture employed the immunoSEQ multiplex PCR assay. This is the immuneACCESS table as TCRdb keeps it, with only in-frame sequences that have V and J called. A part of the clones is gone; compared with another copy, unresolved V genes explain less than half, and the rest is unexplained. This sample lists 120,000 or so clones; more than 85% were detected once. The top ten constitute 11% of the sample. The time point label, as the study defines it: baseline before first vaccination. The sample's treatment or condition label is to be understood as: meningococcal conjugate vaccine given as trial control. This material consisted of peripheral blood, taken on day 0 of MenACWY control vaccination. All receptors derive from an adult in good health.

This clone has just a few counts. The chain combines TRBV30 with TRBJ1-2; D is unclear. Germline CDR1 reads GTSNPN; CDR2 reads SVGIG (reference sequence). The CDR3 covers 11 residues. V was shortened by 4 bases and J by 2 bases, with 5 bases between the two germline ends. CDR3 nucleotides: TGTGCCTGGACAGCCAACTATGGCTACACCTTC. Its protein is CAWTANYGYTF.

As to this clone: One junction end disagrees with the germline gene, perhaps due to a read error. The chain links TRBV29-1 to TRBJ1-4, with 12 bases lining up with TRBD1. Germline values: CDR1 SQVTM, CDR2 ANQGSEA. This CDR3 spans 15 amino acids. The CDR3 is CSVEGTGGNWKKLFF. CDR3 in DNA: TGCAGCGTCGAAGGGACAGGGGGCAACTGGAAAAAACTGTTTTTT.

The CDR3 reads CASSQGGLGAKNIQYF. In DNA, the CDR3 is TGCGCCAGCAGCCAAGGAGGGTTGGGGGCCAAAAACATTCAGTACTTC. This chain connects TRBV4-3 to TRBJ2-4; the D gene is possibly TRBD2 (5 bases). The germline gives CDR1 LGHNA, CDR2 YSLEER. The CDR3 is 16 amino acids. V dropped 1 base and J dropped 1 base, with 11 bases sitting between them.

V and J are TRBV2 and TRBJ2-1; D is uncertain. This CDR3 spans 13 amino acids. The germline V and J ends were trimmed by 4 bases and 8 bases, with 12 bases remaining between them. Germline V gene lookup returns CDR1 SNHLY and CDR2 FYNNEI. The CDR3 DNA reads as TGTGCCAGCAGTGGACCGGCTCAGTATGAGCAGTTCTTC. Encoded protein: CASSGPAQYEQFF. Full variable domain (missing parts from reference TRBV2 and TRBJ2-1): EPEVTQTPSHQVTQMGQEVILRCVPISNHLYFYWYRQILGQKVEFLVSFYNNEISEKSEIFDDQFSVERPDGSNFTLKIRSTKLEDSAMYFCASSGPAQYEQFFGPGTRLTVL.

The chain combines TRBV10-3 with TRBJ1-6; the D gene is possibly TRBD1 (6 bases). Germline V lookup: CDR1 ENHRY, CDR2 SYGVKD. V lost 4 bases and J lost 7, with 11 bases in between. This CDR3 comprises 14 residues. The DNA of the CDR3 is TGTGCCATCAGTGTTGGACAGCAAAATTCACCCCTCCACTTT. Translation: CAISVGQQNSPLHF.

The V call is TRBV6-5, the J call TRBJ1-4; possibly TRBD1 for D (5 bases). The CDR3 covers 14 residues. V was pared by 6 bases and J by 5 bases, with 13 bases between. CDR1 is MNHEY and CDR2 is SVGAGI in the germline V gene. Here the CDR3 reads CASSRYQGNEKLFF. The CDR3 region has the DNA TGTGCCAGCAGCCGTTACCAGGGAAATGAAAAACTGTTTTTT.

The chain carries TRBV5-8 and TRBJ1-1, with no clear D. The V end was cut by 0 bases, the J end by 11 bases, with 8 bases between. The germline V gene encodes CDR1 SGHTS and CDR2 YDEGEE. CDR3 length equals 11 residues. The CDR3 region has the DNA TGTGCCAGCAGCTTGGGGGCGCGGGCTTTCTTT. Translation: CASSLGARAFF.

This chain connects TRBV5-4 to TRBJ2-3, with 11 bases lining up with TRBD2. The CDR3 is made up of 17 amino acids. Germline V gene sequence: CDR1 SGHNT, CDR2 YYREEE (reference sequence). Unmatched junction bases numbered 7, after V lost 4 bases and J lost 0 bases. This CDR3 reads CASSTRLAGPSTDTQYF. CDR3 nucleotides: TGTGCCAGCAGCACCCGACTAGCGGGACCCAGCACAGATACGCAGTATTTT.

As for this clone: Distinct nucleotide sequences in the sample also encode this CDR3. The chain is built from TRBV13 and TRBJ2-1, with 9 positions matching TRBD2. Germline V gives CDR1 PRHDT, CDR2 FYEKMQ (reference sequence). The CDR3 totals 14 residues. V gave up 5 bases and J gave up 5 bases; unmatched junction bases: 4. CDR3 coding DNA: TGTGCCAGCAGCCCCGGACTAGCGCACAATGAGCAGTTCTTC. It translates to CASSPGLAHNEQFF.

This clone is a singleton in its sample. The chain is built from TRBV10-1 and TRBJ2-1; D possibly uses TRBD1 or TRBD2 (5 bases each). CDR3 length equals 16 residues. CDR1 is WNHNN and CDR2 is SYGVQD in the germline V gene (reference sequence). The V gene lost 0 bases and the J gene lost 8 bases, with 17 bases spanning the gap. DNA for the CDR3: TGCGCCAGCAGTGAGTCAAGCGGTCAGGGTTCGTATGAGCAGTTCTTC. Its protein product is CASSESSGQGSYEQFF.

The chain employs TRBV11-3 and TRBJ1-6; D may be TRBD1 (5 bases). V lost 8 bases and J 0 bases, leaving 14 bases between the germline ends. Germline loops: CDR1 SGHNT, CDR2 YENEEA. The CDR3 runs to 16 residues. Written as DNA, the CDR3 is TGTGCCAGCCACGGGGGGATTAGCTCCTATAATTCACCCCTCCACTTT. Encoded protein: CASHGGISSYNSPLHF.

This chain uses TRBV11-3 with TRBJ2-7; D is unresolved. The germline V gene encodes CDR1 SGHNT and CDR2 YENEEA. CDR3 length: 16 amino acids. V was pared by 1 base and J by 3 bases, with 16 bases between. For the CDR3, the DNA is TGTGCCAGCAGCTTAGTAGCAGTAAAACTAAACTACGAGCAGTACTTC. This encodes CASSLVAVKLNYEQYF.

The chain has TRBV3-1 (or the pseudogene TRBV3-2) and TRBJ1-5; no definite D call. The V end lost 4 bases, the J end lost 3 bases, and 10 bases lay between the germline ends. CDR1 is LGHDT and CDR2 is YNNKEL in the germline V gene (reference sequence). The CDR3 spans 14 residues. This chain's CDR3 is CASSPQAFNQPQHF. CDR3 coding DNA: TGTGCCAGCAGCCCTCAGGCGTTCAATCAGCCCCAGCATTTT.

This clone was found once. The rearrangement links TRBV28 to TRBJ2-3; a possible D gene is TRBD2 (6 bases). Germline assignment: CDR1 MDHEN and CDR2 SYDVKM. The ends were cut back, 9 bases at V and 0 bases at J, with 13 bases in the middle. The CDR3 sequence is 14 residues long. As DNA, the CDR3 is TGTGCCAGACCTGGCGGGATTAGCACAGATACGCAGTATTTT. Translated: CARPGGISTDTQYF.

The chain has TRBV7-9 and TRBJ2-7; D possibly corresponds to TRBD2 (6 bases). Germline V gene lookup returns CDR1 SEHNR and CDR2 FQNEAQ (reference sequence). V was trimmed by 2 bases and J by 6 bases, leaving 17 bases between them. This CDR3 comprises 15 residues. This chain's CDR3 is CASSLTGTGAAEQYF. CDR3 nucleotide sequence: TGTGCCAGCAGCTTAACCGGGACGGGAGCGGCCGAGCAGTACTTC.

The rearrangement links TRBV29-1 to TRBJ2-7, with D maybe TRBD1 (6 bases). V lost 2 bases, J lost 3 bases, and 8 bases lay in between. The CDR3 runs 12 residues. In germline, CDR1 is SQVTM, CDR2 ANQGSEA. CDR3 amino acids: CSVEQGFYEQYF. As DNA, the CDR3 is TGCAGCGTTGAACAGGGGTTCTACGAGCAGTACTTC.

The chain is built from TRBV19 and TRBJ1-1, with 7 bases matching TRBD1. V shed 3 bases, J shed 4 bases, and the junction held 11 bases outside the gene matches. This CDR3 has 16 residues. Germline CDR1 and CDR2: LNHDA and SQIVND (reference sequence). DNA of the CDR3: TGTGCCAGTAGTATCACCACAGGGGTGGGTGGCACTGAAGCTTTCTTT. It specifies CASSITTGVGGTEAFF.

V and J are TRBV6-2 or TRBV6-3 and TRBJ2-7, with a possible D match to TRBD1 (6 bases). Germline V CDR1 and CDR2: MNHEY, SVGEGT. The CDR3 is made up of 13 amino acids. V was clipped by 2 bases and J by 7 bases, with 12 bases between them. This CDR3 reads CASSYTGQTEQYF. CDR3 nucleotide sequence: TGTGCCAGCAGTTACACCGGACAGACTGAGCAGTACTTC.

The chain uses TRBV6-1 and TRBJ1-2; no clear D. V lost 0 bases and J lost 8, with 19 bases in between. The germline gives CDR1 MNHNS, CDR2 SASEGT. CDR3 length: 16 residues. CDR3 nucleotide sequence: TGTGCCAGCAGTGAAGCGGTCGGGCAGCGCGCTAAAGGCTACACCTTC. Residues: CASSEAVGQRAKGYTF.

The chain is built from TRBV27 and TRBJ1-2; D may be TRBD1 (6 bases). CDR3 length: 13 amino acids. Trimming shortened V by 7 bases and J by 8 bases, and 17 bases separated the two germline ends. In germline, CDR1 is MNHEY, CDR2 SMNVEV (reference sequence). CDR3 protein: CASKGQPSGGYTF. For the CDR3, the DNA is TGTGCCAGCAAAGGACAGCCGTCGGGAGGCTACACCTTC.

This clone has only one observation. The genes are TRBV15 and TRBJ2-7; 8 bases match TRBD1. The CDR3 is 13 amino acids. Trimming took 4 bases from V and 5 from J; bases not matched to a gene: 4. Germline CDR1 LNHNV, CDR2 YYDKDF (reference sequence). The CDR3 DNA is TGTGCCACCAGCATGACAGGGGATCACGAGCAGTACTTC. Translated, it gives CATSMTGDHEQYF.

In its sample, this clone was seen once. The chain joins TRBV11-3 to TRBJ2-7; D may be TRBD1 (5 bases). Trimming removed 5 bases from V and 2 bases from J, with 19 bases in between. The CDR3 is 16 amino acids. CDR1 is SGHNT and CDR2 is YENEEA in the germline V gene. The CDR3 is CASSPTRQGRAYEQYF. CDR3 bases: TGTGCCAGCAGCCCGACGAGGCAGGGTAGGGCCTACGAGCAGTACTTC.

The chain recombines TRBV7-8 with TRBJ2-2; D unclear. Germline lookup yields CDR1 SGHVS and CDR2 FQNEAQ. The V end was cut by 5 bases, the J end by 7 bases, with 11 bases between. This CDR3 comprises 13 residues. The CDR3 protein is CASSRRKGGELFF. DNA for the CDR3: TGTGCCAGCAGCCGAAGAAAGGGCGGGGAGCTGTTTTTT.

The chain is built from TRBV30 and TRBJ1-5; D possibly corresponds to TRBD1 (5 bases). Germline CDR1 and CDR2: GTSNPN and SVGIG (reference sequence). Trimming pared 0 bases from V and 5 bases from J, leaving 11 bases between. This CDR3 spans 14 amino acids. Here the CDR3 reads CAWSVRQGDQPQHF. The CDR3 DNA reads TGTGCCTGGAGTGTACGGCAGGGCGATCAGCCCCAGCATTTT.

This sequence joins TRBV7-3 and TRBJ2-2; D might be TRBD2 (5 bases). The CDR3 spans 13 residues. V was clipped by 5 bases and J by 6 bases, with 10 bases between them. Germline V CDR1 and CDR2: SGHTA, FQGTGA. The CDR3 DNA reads TGTGCCAGCAGCGGGCAGCGGTCCGGGGAGCTGTTTTTT. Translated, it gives CASSGQRSGELFF.

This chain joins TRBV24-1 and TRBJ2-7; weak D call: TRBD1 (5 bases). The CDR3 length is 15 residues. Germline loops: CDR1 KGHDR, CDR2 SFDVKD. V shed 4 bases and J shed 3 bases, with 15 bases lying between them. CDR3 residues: CATSDPRERVYEQYF. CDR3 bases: TGTGCCACCAGTGACCCCAGGGAAAGAGTCTACGAGCAGTACTTC.